This is a list of T cell receptor beta chains from one sample in a study of CD8 T cells in ankylosing spondylitis. TCRdb processed the 5' RACE reads anew with MiXCR; each CDR3 protein has one entry. This table holds around 150,000 distinct CDR3 sequences, approximately 10% found once. The specimen sequenced was blood, either unsorted or a sorted T cell fraction (not recorded which). The source of these receptors is a male donor with ankylosing spondylitis or in good health (not recorded which). Both conserved end residues are part of each CDR3. The D gene is left open where the match is weak. Not all rows give a size; the values are once, few, many and, for expanded clones, a class.

cdr3_aa cdr3_nt j_call v_call clone_size d_call
CASGRINSPLHF TGTGCCAGTGGCCGAATTAATTCACCCCTCCACTTT TRBJ1-6 TRBV27 many .
CASSSGLAGGLYF TGTGCCAGCAGTTCAGGACTAGCGGGGGGATTGTATTTT TRBJ2-3 TRBV12-3/TRBV12-4 many TRBD2
CSARDPRSAGNNEQFF TGCAGTGCTAGAGATCCCCGGTCGGCGGGAAACAATGAGCAGTTCTTC TRBJ2-1 TRBV20-1 many .
CASSPQEKQYF TGTGCCAGCAGCCCTCAAGAGAAGCAGTACTTC TRBJ2-7 TRBV12-3/TRBV12-4 many .
CASSLNSGQGYNEQFF TGTGCCAGCAGCTTAAACTCGGGACAGGGGTACAATGAGCAGTTCTTC TRBJ2-1 TRBV11-2 few TRBD1
CASSTHRNEYGYTF TGCGCCAGCAGCACGCACAGGAACGAGTATGGCTACACCTTC TRBJ1-2 TRBV5-1 . .
CASSPGTSGRTDTQYF TGCGCCAGCAGCCCTGGGACTAGCGGGAGGACAGATACGCAGTATTTT TRBJ2-3 TRBV5-1 many TRBD2
CASSPQGKPYEQYF TGTGCCAGCAGTCCACAGGGGAAACCCTACGAGCAGTACTTC TRBJ2-7 TRBV6-1 . TRBD1
CSASGDSGNTIYF TGCAGTGCTAGCGGGGACTCTGGAAACACCATATATTTT TRBJ1-3 TRBV20-1 many .
CAILTEAGGSYEQYF TGTGCCATCCTAACCGAGGCAGGGGGCTCCTACGAGCAGTACTTC TRBJ2-7 TRBV10-3 . TRBD1
CASSPPRLYNEQFF TGTGCCAGCAGCCCCCCCCGACTGTACAATGAGCAGTTCTTC TRBJ2-1 TRBV7-2 few .
CASSLQMQNYGYTF TGTGCCAGCAGCCTCCAAATGCAGAACTATGGCTACACCTTC TRBJ1-2 TRBV5-6 . .
CASSLVAGSGGAGNQPQHF TGTGCCAGCAGCTTAGTGGCCGGCTCAGGGGGCGCAGGCAATCAGCCCCAGCATTTT TRBJ1-5 TRBV11-2 . TRBD1
CATSFAGYREQYF TGTGCCACCTCATTTGCGGGGTATCGCGAGCAGTACTTC TRBJ2-7 TRBV28 few .
CAIGEDRYEQYF TGTGCCATCGGGGAGGACCGCTACGAGCAGTACTTC TRBJ2-7 TRBV10-3 many .
CASSLSTALTSYEQYF TGTGCCAGCAGCTTATCTACAGCCCTGACGTCCTACGAGCAGTACTTC TRBJ2-7 TRBV7-8 . .
CSARDLGIPGGYSNQPQHF TGCAGTGCTAGAGATCTAGGGATCCCCGGTGGGTATAGCAATCAGCCCCAGCATTTT TRBJ1-5 TRBV20-1 few .
CASSPPQRGRNEQFF TGTGCCAGCTCACCACCGCAAAGGGGGCGAAATGAGCAGTTCTTC TRBJ2-1 TRBV18 . TRBD1
CASSQDKGVSYEQYF TGTGCCAGCAGCCAAGATAAAGGCGTATCCTACGAGCAGTACTTC TRBJ2-7 TRBV4-2 many .
CSAKTSGAETQYF TGCAGTGCCAAAACGAGTGGGGCTGAGACCCAGTACTTC TRBJ2-5 TRBV20-1 . .
CASSLNPGLGVYEQYF TGCGCCAGCAGCCTGAACCCGGGACTCGGTGTTTACGAGCAGTACTTC TRBJ2-7 TRBV5-1 . .
CASSLDRPNRALTYEQYF TGTGCCAGCAGCTTAGATCGACCGAACAGGGCCCTTACCTACGAGCAGTACTTC TRBJ2-7 TRBV11-2 . .
CASSLFSGSAEQYF TGCGCCAGCAGCTTGTTTTCGGGTTCTGCGGAGCAGTACTTC TRBJ2-7 TRBV5-1 many .
CASSLVVTNTGELFF TGTGCCAGCAGCTTGGTTGTAACGAACACCGGGGAGCTGTTTTTT TRBJ2-2 TRBV5-5 few .
CASSQDVRGGGTDTQYF TGCGCCAGCAGCCAAGATGTGAGGGGGGGCGGCACAGATACGCAGTATTTT TRBJ2-3 TRBV4-3 many .
CSASSGTGALRSHNEQFF TGCAGTGCTAGTAGCGGGACAGGGGCCCTTAGGTCCCACAATGAGCAGTTCTTC TRBJ2-1 TRBV20-1 . TRBD1
CASIGRGATEQYF TGTGCCAGCATAGGAAGGGGTGCCACCGAGCAGTACTTC TRBJ2-7 TRBV7-9 few .
CATSRVRELAGELFF TGTGCCACCAGCAGAGTACGAGAGCTCGCCGGGGAGCTGTTTTTT TRBJ2-2 TRBV15 many .
CASRVPGSSSEQFF TGTGCCAGCAGGGTCCCAGGTAGTTCCAGTGAGCAGTTCTTC TRBJ2-1 TRBV11-2 many .
CASSLGGGVSSYNEQFF TGCGCCAGCAGCTTGGGGGGCGGGGTAAGCTCCTACAATGAGCAGTTCTTC TRBJ2-1 TRBV5-1 . .
CASSQDMAMGSYEQYF TGTGCCAGCAGCCAAGATATGGCAATGGGCTCCTACGAGCAGTACTTC TRBJ2-7 TRBV3-1 many .
CARGVQPQHF TGTGCCAGGGGGGTTCAGCCCCAGCATTTT TRBJ1-5 TRBV19 . .
CSARGQKIAYEQYF TGCAGTGCTAGGGGGCAGAAAATCGCCTACGAGCAGTACTTC TRBJ2-7 TRBV20-1 many .
CASSSSQLAGEEDTQYF TGTGCCAGCAGTTCCTCCCAACTAGCGGGAGAAGAGGATACGCAGTATTTT TRBJ2-3 TRBV6-5 . TRBD2
CASSLAKTSPPTGAEAFF TGCGCCAGCAGCTTGGCGAAGACTTCACCACCGACAGGGGCTGAAGCTTTCTTT TRBJ1-1 TRBV5-1 many TRBD1
CASSLWTVETQYF TGTGCCAGCAGCTTGTGGACCGTAGAGACCCAGTACTTC TRBJ2-5 TRBV11-3 . .
CSAPPGVGETQYF TGCAGTGCCCCCCCCGGGGTCGGCGAGACCCAGTACTTC TRBJ2-5 TRBV20-1 few .
CASSQGRQGRNTIYF TGCGCCAGCAGCCAAGGTCGACAGGGAAGAAACACCATATATTTT TRBJ1-3 TRBV4-3 many TRBD1
CSVGDRGVTDTQYF TGCAGCGTTGGGGACAGGGGGGTCACAGATACGCAGTATTTT TRBJ2-3 TRBV29-1 many TRBD1
CASSNPLAGEQFF TGTGCCAGCAGTAACCCGCTAGCGGGGGAGCAGTTCTTC TRBJ2-1 TRBV12-3/TRBV12-4 many TRBD2
CASSPRMTYEQYF TGTGCCAGCAGCCCTAGGATGACCTACGAGCAGTACTTC TRBJ2-7 TRBV3-1 . .
CASGPGGPYEQYF TGTGCCAGCGGTCCGGGCGGGCCCTACGAGCAGTACTTC TRBJ2-7 TRBV7-9 . .
CASSFWREDRGSRNTEAFF TGTGCCAGCAGTTTTTGGCGGGAGGACAGGGGGTCCAGGAACACTGAAGCTTTCTTT TRBJ1-1 TRBV27 . TRBD1
CASSVSGRAGGSNTGELFF TGTGCCAGCAGCGTAAGTGGAAGGGCAGGGGGATCGAACACCGGGGAGCTGTTTTTT TRBJ2-2 TRBV9 many TRBD1
CASSLKGSGYEQYF TGTGCCAGCAGTTTAAAGGGATCCGGCTACGAGCAGTACTTC TRBJ2-7 TRBV27 many .
CSATETSGLGGELFF TGCAGTGCTACCGAGACTAGCGGGTTAGGCGGGGAGCTGTTTTTT TRBJ2-2 TRBV20-1 many TRBD2
CSGTGLDTGELFF TGCAGCGGAACAGGGTTGGACACCGGGGAGCTGTTTTTT TRBJ2-2 TRBV29-1 many .
CASSQTSGRVPSTDTQYF TGTGCCAGCAGTCAGACTAGCGGGAGGGTACCTAGCACAGATACGCAGTATTTT TRBJ2-3 TRBV2 . TRBD2